Listed here is a single T cell receptor (beta chain). This sample was taken from a study of blood T cell repertoires in COVID-19. Overall study: Both acute and convalescent COVID-19 samples were obtained from the United States, Italy and Spain. Sources were T cells, B-cell-depleted T cells, or PBMCs; the material itself was cDNA or gDNA.

Per the authors' pipeline: Reference gene primer amplification yielded estimated nucleated cell counts. Using immunoSEQ multiplex PCR, the repertoire was profiled, and TCRdb retains in-frame clones only, with some absent. The DNA gave D and trimming, while V, J and clone size come from that table. The sample includes 200,000 to 300,000 clones, roughly 76% of them seen just once. Those enrolled in Seattle joined during active infection and were followed longitudinally afterward. The germline CDR1 and CDR2 sequences are SQVTM and ANQGSEA. This CDR3 spans 12 amino acids. The V end was cut by 4 bases, the J end by 1 base, with 5 bases between.

What was sequenced was peripheral blood. The chain joins TRBV29-1 to TRBJ2-4; D perhaps matches TRBD2 (5 bases). This TCR came from a woman at least 80 years old with COVID-19, enrolled during active disease. CDR3 DNA: TGCAGCGTTGGGGAGGCCAAAAACATTCAGTACTTC. Its protein is CSVGEAKNIQYF.